This T cell receptor beta chain derives from a study of T-cell reconstitution after alpha-beta-depleted transplantation in children. This clonotype was counted once. The antigen is unknown. Study-level findings and limits: From newly produced T cells came most of the T-cell counts and diversity one year after transplant. Reportedly, alpha-beta T cells present about two months post-transplant originated from several hundred expanded clones of graft origin. TCRbeta diversity was high at day 60 in some patients (a result of surviving recipient T cells and thymic progenitors).

Unique molecular identifiers featured in how the TCRbeta library was prepared. TCRdb re-analysed the PCR reads in MiXCR, keeping a single row per CDR3 protein. The sample lists about a million distinct CDR3 sequences; under 30% were seen once. The sequencing here drew on PBMCs, mostly from graft donor cells, taken 360 days after TCRalphabeta/CD19-depleted stem cell transplant. This TCR derives from a boy in the first two years of life who had a stem cell transplant for SCID, so the T cells may come from the graft donor.

CDR3 DNA: TGTGCCAGCAGCTTAGCCGCAACAGGGGTTAGCTCCTACAATGAGCAGTTCTTC. This sequence encodes CASSLAATGVSSYNEQFF. The chain uses TRBV7-6 and TRBJ2-1, with 7 positions matching TRBD1. The germline gives CDR1 SGHVS, CDR2 FNYEAQ. The trim removed 0 bases at V and 0 bases at J, leaving 8 bases unmatched. This CDR3 has 18 amino acids.